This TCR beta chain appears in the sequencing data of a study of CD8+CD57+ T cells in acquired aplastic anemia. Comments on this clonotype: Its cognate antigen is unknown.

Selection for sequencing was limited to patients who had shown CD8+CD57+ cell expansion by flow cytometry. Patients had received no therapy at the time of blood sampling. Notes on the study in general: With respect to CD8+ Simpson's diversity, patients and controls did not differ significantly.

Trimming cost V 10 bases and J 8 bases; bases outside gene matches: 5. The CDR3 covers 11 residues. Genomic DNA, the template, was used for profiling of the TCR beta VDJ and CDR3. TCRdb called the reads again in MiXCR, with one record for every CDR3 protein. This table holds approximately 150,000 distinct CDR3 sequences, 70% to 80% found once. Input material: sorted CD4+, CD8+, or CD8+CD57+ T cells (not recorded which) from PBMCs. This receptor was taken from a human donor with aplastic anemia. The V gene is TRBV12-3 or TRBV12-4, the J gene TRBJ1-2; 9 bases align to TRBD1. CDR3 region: CAIGTGNGYTF. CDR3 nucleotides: TGTGCCATCGGGACAGGGAACGGCTACACCTTC.